This T cell receptor beta chain was captured in a study of T-cell memory formation after mild COVID-19. Study observations and caveats: Balance between CD4 and CD8 was seen in clones contracting day 15 to 85, and a CD4+ lean was seen in later expanders. SARS-CoV-2 specificity of second-wave clones peaking day 37 was unconfirmed. Pre-infection memory showed some responding clones, and this suggested that cross-reactive memory joined.

To note about this clonotype: The antigen remains undetermined.

Trimming stripped 4 bases from V and 6 bases from J, with 9 bases between. Germline V gene data show CDR1 as DFQATT and CDR2 as SNEGSKA (reference sequence). This CDR3 region has 11 residues. 5'RACE with constant-segment primers yielded barcoded, UMI-tagged TCR alpha and TCR beta cDNA libraries. TCRdb called the 5' RACE reads again in MiXCR, with one record for every CDR3 protein. The sample records about 400,000 distinct CDR3 sequences, roughly 18% being singletons. This clonotype was sampled from a man between 18 and 29 years old who had mild COVID-19 (a few samples of this study predate the infection). Cell type and time point are not known. The rearrangement uses TRBV20-1 and TRBJ2-5; D remains unclear. What was sequenced was PBMCs or a T cell subset sorted from them (not recorded which). The CDR3 is CSAKPFQTQYF. The DNA of the CDR3 is TGCAGTGCTAAACCCTTCCAGACCCAGTACTTC.